Below, 23 T cell receptor beta chains from the same sample are listed, as sequenced in a study of shared clonotypes between healthy human individuals. Produced via immunoSEQ multiplex PCR; TCRdb's table is partial and in-frame only. This sample yields under 750,000 clones, of which roughly 72% are seen a single time; 1.8% belongs to the top ten. The specimen sequenced was memory CD4+ T cells sorted from blood. Documented subset: CD45RA-negative fraction. These receptors all come from a young woman in good health.

The J gene is TRBJ2-7, the V gene TRBV5-5; 7 bases are shared with TRBD2. The ends lost 0 bases at V and 2 bases at J; junction bases unmatched: 11. CDR3 size: 17 residues. Germline CDR1 reads SGHKS; CDR2 reads YYEKEE (reference sequence). CDR3 DNA: TGTGCCAGCAGCTTGGGCCCGGGTAGCGGGCCGCCCTACGAGCAGTACTTC. It specifies CASSLGPGSGPPYEQYF.

This clone was found once. The chain couples TRBV29-1 to TRBJ1-2; perhaps TRBD1 as D (5 bases). The CDR3 is made up of 12 amino acids. From germline, CDR1 is SQVTM and CDR2 ANQGSEA. The V and J ends lost 4 bases and 6 bases respectively, with 12 bases between them. The CDR3 protein is CSVGGGSHGYTF. The CDR3 DNA sequence: TGCAGCGTTGGGGGGGGTAGTCATGGCTACACCTTC.

This chain uses TRBV7-9 with TRBJ1-1; D is ambiguous. The CDR3 extends over 12 amino acids. Germline assignment: CDR1 SEHNR and CDR2 FQNEAQ (reference sequence). Trimming stripped 1 base from V and 7 bases from J, with 7 bases between. The CDR3 is CASSLGPGEAFF. Written as DNA, the CDR3 is TGTGCCAGCAGCTTAGGACCGGGTGAAGCTTTCTTT.

The V gene is TRBV29-1, the J gene TRBJ2-2, with 7 positions matching TRBD2. Germline V CDR1 and CDR2: SQVTM, ANQGSEA. V shed 8 bases and J 0 bases; nucleotides not matched to a gene: 6. CDR3 length: 14 residues. CDR3 protein: CSSSAGANTGELFF. The CDR3 nucleotides read TGCAGCTCGTCGGCGGGAGCGAACACCGGGGAGCTGTTTTTT.

The genes are TRBV6-1 and TRBJ2-7; D is tentatively TRBD1 or TRBD2 (6 bases each). The CDR3 extends over 15 amino acids. Trimming took off 8 bases at V and 0 bases at J, with 17 bases between the two ends. The germline gives CDR1 MNHNS, CDR2 SASEGT. CDR3 protein: CASRRAGTPSYEQYF. DNA of the CDR3: TGTGCCAGCCGGAGGGCCGGGACACCCTCCTACGAGCAGTACTTC.

The V gene is TRBV4-1, the J gene TRBJ2-7; 7 nucleotides line up with TRBD1. Looked up from germline, CDR1 is MGHRA and CDR2 is YSYEKL. The CDR3 runs 15 residues. J was trimmed by 2 bases and V by 1 base; bases with no gene match: 5. The CDR3 reads CASSQVQGSAYEQYF. The CDR3 DNA is TGCGCCAGCAGCCAAGTACAGGGGAGTGCCTACGAGCAGTACTTC.

This chain uses TRBV5-5 with TRBJ1-2; D gene ambiguous. The CDR3 is 15 residues long. Per the germline V gene, CDR1 is SGHKS and CDR2 is YYEKEE (reference sequence). Trimming removed 4 bases from V and 4 bases from J, with 17 bases in between. As DNA, the CDR3 is TGTGCCAGCAGCCTCTCTCCGGCGGGGTCCTATGGCTACACCTTC. This sequence encodes CASSLSPAGSYGYTF. The variable domain in full, completed from reference TRBV5-5 and TRBJ1-2, reads DAGVTQSPTHLIKTRGQQVTLRCSPISGHKSVSWYQQVLGQGPQFIFQYYEKEERGRGNFPDRFSARQFPNYSSELNVNALLLGDSALYLCASSLSPAGSYGYTFGSGTRLTVV.

CDR3 DNA: TGTGCCAGCAGCCTCCTAGCTGGGGAGACCCAGTACTTC. Its protein is CASSLLAGETQYF. The V and J genes are TRBV7-7 and TRBJ2-5; D is perhaps TRBD2 (5 bases). CDR3 length: 13 residues. Germline CDR1 is SSHAT and CDR2 is FNYEAQ (reference sequence). V lost 5 bases and J lost 5, with 12 bases in between.

The rearrangement uses TRBV11-2 and TRBJ2-7; TRBD1 aligns across 8 bases. This CDR3 region has 16 residues. J gave up 2 bases and V 5 bases, and 11 bases lay outside the gene matches. Germline V gene data show CDR1 as SGHAT and CDR2 as FQNNGV. This chain's CDR3 is CASSPVWDRRAYEQYF. As DNA, the CDR3 is TGTGCCAGCAGCCCCGTCTGGGACAGGAGAGCCTACGAGCAGTACTTC.

This clone was seen repeatedly, ten times or more. The chain recombines TRBV11-2 with TRBJ2-1; the D gene is possibly TRBD2 (6 bases). The CDR3 is 14 residues long. CDR1 is SGHAT, CDR2 FQNNGV, per germline. V gave up 4 bases and J gave up 2 bases, with 9 bases separating them. The CDR3 here is CASSSGLAYNEQFF. The CDR3 region has the DNA TGTGCCAGCAGCTCGGGACTGGCCTACAATGAGCAGTTCTTC.

The V call is TRBV6-1, the J call TRBJ1-2; D possibly corresponds to TRBD1 (6 bases). From germline, CDR1 is MNHNS and CDR2 SASEGT. V was pared by 6 bases and J by 2 bases, with 10 bases between. The CDR3 loop spans 13 amino acids. In DNA, the CDR3 is TGTGCCAGCAGAGACAGGTCAAACTATGGCTACACCTTC. This translates into CASRDRSNYGYTF.

The chain's CDR3 is CASGSGQTTDTQYF. CDR3 in DNA: TGTGCTAGTGGTTCGGGACAGACTACAGATACGCAGTATTTT. The chain links TRBV12-5 to TRBJ2-3; 7 bases are shared with TRBD1. The V gene end was trimmed by 4 bases and the J gene end by 3 bases; junction bases not matched to a gene: 4. The length of the CDR3 is 14 residues. The germline CDR1 and CDR2 sequences are LGHNT and FRNRAP.

V and J are TRBV7-8 and TRBJ1-1; no definite D call. CDR3 size: 14 residues. V was pared by 4 bases and J by 1 base, with 10 bases between. Per the germline V gene, CDR1 is SGHVS and CDR2 is FQNEAQ. CDR3 nucleotides: TGTGCCAGCAGCTCACCGGACTGGAACACTGAAGCTTTCTTT. It yields the protein CASSSPDWNTEAFF.

The CDR3 DNA reads TGTGCCAGCAGTAGGACTAGCGGACAATACAATGAGCAGTTCTTC. Encoded protein: CASSRTSGQYNEQFF. This chain uses TRBV5-4 with TRBJ2-1; 10 nucleotides match TRBD2. V shed 5 bases and J 4 bases; nucleotides not matched to a gene: 6. Per germline, CDR1 SGHNT and CDR2 YYREEE (reference sequence). The CDR3 contains 15 residues.

V is TRBV5-1 and J is TRBJ2-1, with D perhaps TRBD1 or TRBD2 (5 bases each). In germline, CDR1 is SGHRS, CDR2 YFSETQ. Trimming took off 0 bases at V and 7 bases at J, with 17 bases between the two ends. The CDR3 spans 16 residues. The CDR3 here is CASSLGITGTANEQFF. CDR3 nucleotide sequence: TGCGCCAGCAGCTTGGGAATAACCGGGACCGCAAATGAGCAGTTCTTC. The full variable domain, completed using reference TRBV5-1 and TRBJ2-1, is KAGVTQTPRYLIKTRGQQVTLSCSPISGHRSVSWYQQTPGQGLQFLFEYFSETQRNKGNFPGRFSGRQFSNSRSEMNVSTLELGDSALYLCASSLGITGTANEQFFGPGTRLTVL.

The J gene is TRBJ1-5, the V gene TRBV27; D remains ambiguous. The germline V gene has CDR1 MNHEY and CDR2 SMNVEV (reference sequence). The CDR3 totals 15 residues. V was shortened by 5 bases and J by 6 bases, with 17 bases between the two germline ends. CDR3 residues: CASSMSRSVGQPQHF. CDR3 coding DNA: TGTGCCAGCAGTATGAGTAGGTCGGTGGGTCAGCCCCAGCATTTT.

CDR3 coding DNA: TGTGCCAGCAGTTTGAGTGGACACCTCTCTGGAAACACCATATATTTT. Residues: CASSLSGHLSGNTIYF. This chain connects TRBV28 to TRBJ1-3; the D gene is possibly TRBD1 (5 bases). The germline V gene has CDR1 MDHEN and CDR2 SYDVKM. Trimming left V 3 bases short and J 0 bases short, with 12 bases between. This CDR3 is built from 16 residues. The full variable domain, in which reference TRBV28 and TRBJ1-3 provide the parts outside the CDR3, is DVKVTQSSRYLVKRTGEKVFLECVQDMDHENMFWYRQDPGLGLRLIYFSYDVKMKEKGDIPEGYSVSREKKERFSLILESASTNQTSMYLCASSLSGHLSGNTIYFGEGSWLTVV.

V and J are TRBV6-5 and TRBJ1-1, with 9 bases that match TRBD1. This CDR3 contains 16 residues. The germline CDR1 and CDR2 sequences are MNHEY and SVGAGI. V was pared by 0 bases and J by 6 bases, with 8 bases of the junction left unmatched. The CDR3 nucleotides are TGTGCCAGCAGTTACTCTTCCCGGACAGGGGATTCTGAAGCTTTCTTT. It codes for CASSYSSRTGDSEAFF.

Only a few counts were recorded for this clone. CDR3 residues: CASSQSTSGTGANVLTF. The CDR3 DNA is TGTGCCAGCAGCCAGTCCACTAGCGGTACTGGGGCCAACGTCCTGACTTTC. This chain connects TRBV4-2 to TRBJ2-6; 8 bases line up with TRBD2. CDR1 and CDR2 from the germline V gene are LGHNA and YNFKEQ. The CDR3 loop spans 17 amino acids. The J segment lost 2 bases and the V segment lost 3 bases, leaving 6 bases of the junction unmatched.

This clone was found once. The chain is built from TRBV11-2 and TRBJ1-3; D might be TRBD1 (5 bases). In germline, CDR1 is SGHAT, CDR2 FQNNGV. The CDR3 length is 16 residues. The germline V and J ends were trimmed by 5 bases and 2 bases, with 16 bases remaining between them. The CDR3 nucleotides are TGTGCCAGCAGCCCCAACACAGGACAACCTGGAAACACCATATATTTT. Translation gives CASSPNTGQPGNTIYF.

V is TRBV29-1 and J is TRBJ2-7; the D call may be TRBD1 or TRBD2 (5 bases each). CDR1 is SQVTM, CDR2 ANQGSEA, per germline. This CDR3 has 14 amino acids. The V end lost 5 bases, the J end lost 2 bases, and 16 bases lay between the germline ends. CDR3 sequence reads: CSVTGTPGTYEQYF. The CDR3 nucleotides read TGCAGCGTTACCGGGACCCCGGGAACCTACGAGCAGTACTTC.

The chain employs TRBV15 and TRBJ2-3; tentatively, D is TRBD2 (6 bases). The germline V gene encodes CDR1 LNHNV and CDR2 YYDKDF (reference sequence). The CDR3 spans 17 residues. The V end lost 4 bases, the J end lost 3 bases, and 20 bases lay between the germline ends. The CDR3 bases are TGTGCCACCAGCACTCAAATTAGGTACGGGGGTACAGATACGCAGTATTTT. Protein product: CATSTQIRYGGTDTQYF. Filled out from reference TRBV15 and TRBJ2-3, the complete variable domain reads DAMVIQNPRYQVTQFGKPVTLSCSQTLNHNVMYWYQQKSSQAPKLLFHYYDKDFNNEADTPDNFQSRRPNTSFCFLDIRSPGLGDTAMYLCATSTQIRYGGTDTQYFGPGTRLTVL.

The chain has TRBV2 and TRBJ2-7; D is undetermined. The V and J ends lost 7 bases and 6 bases respectively, with 10 bases between them. Per germline, CDR1 SNHLY and CDR2 FYNNEI. This CDR3 has 11 amino acids. The CDR3: CASTGLVEQYF. CDR3 sequence (DNA): TGTGCCAGCACGGGCCTAGTCGAGCAGTACTTC.